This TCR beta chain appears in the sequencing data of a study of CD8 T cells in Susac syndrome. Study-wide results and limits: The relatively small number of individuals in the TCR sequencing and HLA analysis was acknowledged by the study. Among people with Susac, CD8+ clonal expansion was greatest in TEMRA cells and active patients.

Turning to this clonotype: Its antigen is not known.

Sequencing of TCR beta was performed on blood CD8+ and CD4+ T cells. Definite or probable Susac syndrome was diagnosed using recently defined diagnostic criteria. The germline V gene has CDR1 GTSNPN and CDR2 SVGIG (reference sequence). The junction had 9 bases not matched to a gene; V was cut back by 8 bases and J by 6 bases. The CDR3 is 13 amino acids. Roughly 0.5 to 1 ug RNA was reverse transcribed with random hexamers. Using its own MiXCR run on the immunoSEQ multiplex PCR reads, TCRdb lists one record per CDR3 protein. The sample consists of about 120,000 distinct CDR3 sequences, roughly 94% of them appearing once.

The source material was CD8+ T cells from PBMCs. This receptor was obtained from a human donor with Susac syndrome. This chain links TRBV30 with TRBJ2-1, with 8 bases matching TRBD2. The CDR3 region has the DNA TGTGCCGGAGTCAGGCGGGGGGTCAATGAGCAGTTCTTC. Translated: CAGVRRGVNEQFF.